The 32 T cell receptor beta chains listed next were all sequenced from one sample in a study of long-term antiretroviral therapy in people with HIV. Sequencing relied on immunoSEQ assay v3.0, run at survey level. The table came from immunoSEQ multiplex PCR; TCRdb's copy has only in-frame clones and leaves some out. The data contain about 29,000 clones, 95% of them seen just once; the ten biggest clones take up roughly 8%. The starting material was unsorted PBMCs, obtained 5.3 years after starting antiretroviral therapy. These receptor sequences come from a man aged 30-40 years with HIV.

For this clone: The conserved closing phenylalanine or tryptophan is absent in this CDR3, likely reflecting a read error. Because the CDR3's place on the DNA is in doubt, the DNA is left out and the CDR3 is given as listed by TCRdb. The chain has TRBV6-5 and TRBJ2-7; the D segment call TRBD2 is taken from the table without a DNA check. The CDR3 is 8 amino acids in total, end residues counted. From germline, CDR1 is MNHEY and CDR2 SVGAGI. Here the CDR3 reads CASPGGLG.

The V and J genes are TRBV19 and TRBJ1-6; 9 positions match TRBD1. Germline V CDR1 and CDR2: LNHDA, SQIVND (reference sequence). V shed 6 bases, J shed 0 bases, and the junction held 9 bases outside the gene matches. This CDR3 is 18 amino acids long. The CDR3 sequence: CASSNTGTGTSYNSPLHF. Written as DNA, the CDR3 is TGTGCCAGTAGCAACACCGGGACAGGGACCTCCTATAATTCACCCCTCCACTTT. The variable domain in full, completed from reference TRBV19 and TRBJ1-6, reads DGGITQSPKYLFRKEGQNVTLSCEQNLNHDAMYWYRQDPGQGLRLIYYSQIVNDFQKGDIAEGYSVSREKKESFPLTVTSAQKNPTAFYLCASSNTGTGTSYNSPLHFGNGTRLTVT.

This chain connects TRBV13 to TRBJ1-1, with a tentative D call TRBD1 (5 bases). From germline, CDR1 is PRHDT and CDR2 FYEKMQ (reference sequence). The V end lost 1 base, the J end lost 4 bases, and 13 bases lay between the germline ends. This CDR3 comprises 15 residues. The CDR3 here is CASSLVEEGSTEAFF. Here the CDR3 DNA reads TGTGCCAGCAGCTTAGTAGAGGAGGGGAGCACTGAAGCTTTCTTT.

The chain links TRBV30 to TRBJ1-4; maybe TRBD1 (5 bases). The CDR3 totals 14 residues. Germline-derived CDR1 and CDR2 are GTSNPN and SVGIG (reference sequence). The ends were cut back, 3 bases at V and 5 bases at J, with 13 bases in the middle. CDR3 nucleotide sequence: TGTGCCTGGAGCGCCGGGACTACGAATGAAAAACTGTTTTTT. Protein sequence: CAWSAGTTNEKLFF.

The gene calls are TRBV2 and TRBJ2-7; 14 bases match TRBD2. CDR1 is SNHLY, CDR2 FYNNEI, per germline. The CDR3 contains 15 residues. With 6 bases clipped from V and 3 bases from J, the junction kept 4 bases outside the gene matches. For the CDR3, the DNA is TGTGCCAGCAGAGGCGGGACTAGCGGGGGCTACGAGCAGTACTTC. The encoded protein is CASRGGTSGGYEQYF.

The genes are TRBV29-1 and TRBJ1-2; unclear D gene. The CDR3 has 13 residues. V gave up 3 bases and J gave up 0 bases, with 8 bases separating them. Germline lookup yields CDR1 SQVTM and CDR2 ANQGSEA. DNA for the CDR3: TGCAGCGTTGAGATCGGGACTAACTATGGCTACACCTTC. This gives the protein CSVEIGTNYGYTF.

V gene TRBV27 combines with J gene TRBJ2-3, with 10 positions matching TRBD2. This CDR3 is built from 20 residues. Germline V gene lookup returns CDR1 MNHEY and CDR2 SMNVEV (reference sequence). The junction had 18 bases not matched to a gene; V was cut back by 1 base and J by 5 bases. The CDR3 nucleotides are TGTGCCAGCAGTTTATTCGGACTAGCGGTTAATTCTCCGCTGAAAGATACGCAGTATTTT. This sequence encodes CASSLFGLAVNSPLKDTQYF.

V usage is TRBV11-2 and J usage is TRBJ1-6; D is ambiguous. Germline-derived CDR1 and CDR2 are SGHAT and FQNNGV. The CDR3 length is 16 residues. Trimming removed 5 bases at V and 2 bases at J, with 13 bases between. This CDR3 reads CASSPLYEPYNSPLHF. Here the CDR3 DNA reads TGTGCCAGCAGCCCTCTCTATGAGCCCTATAATTCACCCCTCCACTTT.

This chain connects TRBV2 to TRBJ1-2; the D gene is possibly TRBD1 (6 bases). V was clipped by 7 bases and J by 2 bases, with 14 bases between them. The CDR3 contains 14 residues. Per the germline V gene, CDR1 is SNHLY and CDR2 is FYNNEI. The DNA of the CDR3 is TGTGCCAGCATCCTAGTAGGGGGGAACTATGGCTACACCTTC. It yields the protein CASILVGGNYGYTF.

The rearrangement uses TRBV7-6 and TRBJ2-7; 7 bases match TRBD1. Germline CDR1 SGHVS, CDR2 FNYEAQ. The CDR3 is 13 amino acids. V gave up 3 bases and J gave up 3 bases; unmatched junction bases: 2. The CDR3 sequence is CASSLGQYYEQYF. The CDR3 DNA sequence: TGTGCCAGCAGCTTGGGACAGTACTACGAGCAGTACTTC.

The chain recombines TRBV7-9 with TRBJ1-5; unclear D gene. CDR1 and CDR2 from the germline V gene are SEHNR and FQNEAQ (reference sequence). The V and J ends lost 3 bases and 5 bases respectively, with 5 bases between them. There are 12 residues in the CDR3. CDR3: CASSFVDQPQHF. Here the CDR3 DNA reads TGTGCCAGCAGCTTTGTGGATCAGCCCCAGCATTTT. Complete variable domain (other parts from reference TRBV7-9 and TRBJ1-5): DTGVSQNPRHKITKRGQNVTFRCDPISEHNRLYWYRQTLGQGPEFLTYFQNEAQLEKSRLLSDRFSAERPKGSFSTLEIQRTEQGDSAMYLCASSFVDQPQHFGDGTRLSIL.

V and J are TRBV7-9 and TRBJ1-2; the D is unclear. CDR1 SEHNR and CDR2 FQNEAQ come from the germline V gene (reference sequence). This CDR3 region has 13 residues. V lost 2 bases and J 4 bases, leaving 8 bases between the germline ends. The CDR3 DNA reads TGTGCCAGCAGCTTAAGGGTGGGCTATGGCTACACCTTC. It encodes CASSLRVGYGYTF.

The DNA for the CDR3 is TGTGCCAGCAGCCATTCTTACCGGACTAGGGGATTGTCGGAGCAGTTCTTC. This gives the protein CASSHSYRTRGLSEQFF. V usage is TRBV7-3 and J usage is TRBJ2-1; 7 bases align to TRBD2. Per germline, CDR1 SGHTA and CDR2 FQGTGA. Trimming at V came to 5 bases and at J to 10 bases, leaving 20 bases not matched to a gene. CDR3 length: 17 residues. The full variable domain, rest sourced from reference TRBV7-3 and TRBJ2-1, is GAGVSQTPSNKVTEKGKYVELRCDPISGHTALYWYRQSLGQGPEFLIYFQGTGAADDSGLPNDRFFAVRPEGSVSTLKIQRTERGDSAVYLCASSHSYRTRGLSEQFFGPGTRLTVL.

The CDR3: CASSFSGQAYYGYTF. As DNA, the CDR3 is TGTGCCAGCAGCTTCTCCGGACAAGCGTACTATGGCTACACCTTC. The chain recombines TRBV7-9 with TRBJ1-2; a weak D match, TRBD1 (5 bases). The V end was cut by 3 bases, the J end by 3 bases, with 14 bases between. Germline V CDR1 and CDR2: SEHNR, FQNEAQ (reference sequence). This CDR3 is 15 amino acids long.

The chain has TRBV6-5 and TRBJ2-2; D is ambiguous. V lost 0 bases and J 3 bases, leaving 5 bases between the germline ends. The CDR3 runs to 14 residues. CDR1 and CDR2 (germline): MNHEY, SVGAGI. This CDR3 is CASSYSQHTGELFF. DNA for the CDR3: TGTGCCAGCAGTTACTCTCAGCACACCGGGGAGCTGTTTTTT.

The chain combines TRBV2 with TRBJ2-1; D call uncertain. In germline, CDR1 is SNHLY, CDR2 FYNNEI. CDR3 length equals 15 residues. V lost 1 base and J 4 bases, leaving 11 bases between the germline ends. The CDR3 loop reads CASSEVRNSYNEQFF. The DNA of the CDR3 is TGTGCCAGCAGTGAAGTCAGAAATTCTTACAATGAGCAGTTCTTC.

The chain recombines TRBV30 with TRBJ2-3, with 7 bases matching TRBD2. Germline V gene lookup returns CDR1 GTSNPN and CDR2 SVGIG (reference sequence). Trimming removed 2 bases from V and 3 bases from J; junction bases left unmatched: 8. The CDR3 sequence is 15 residues long. The CDR3 here is CAWSPMGGETDTQYF. CDR3 coding DNA: TGTGCCTGGAGTCCGATGGGGGGGGAAACAGATACGCAGTATTTT. The full variable domain, with the rest looked up from reference TRBV30 and TRBJ2-3, is SQTIHQWPATLVQPVGSPLSLECTVEGTSNPNLYWYRQAAGRGLQLLFYSVGIGQISSEVPQNLSASRPQDRQFILSSKKLLLSDSGFYLCAWSPMGGETDTQYFGPGTRLTVL.

V and J are TRBV11-2 and TRBJ2-1, with 8 bases lining up with TRBD2. From germline, CDR1 is SGHAT and CDR2 FQNNGV. The CDR3 consists of 16 residues. Trimming cost V 3 bases and J 2 bases; bases outside gene matches: 6. CDR3 in amino acids: CASSFLKRETYNEQFF. The CDR3 DNA reads TGTGCCAGCAGCTTTTTGAAGCGGGAGACCTACAATGAGCAGTTCTTC.

The chain combines TRBV7-9 with TRBJ1-5; D remains unclear. V shed 5 bases and J shed 5 bases, with 13 bases lying between them. The germline V gene encodes CDR1 SEHNR and CDR2 FQNEAQ (reference sequence). CDR3 length: 14 amino acids. The CDR3 protein is CASSPLGTYQPQHF. CDR3 nucleotides: TGTGCCAGCAGCCCCCTAGGCACCTATCAGCCCCAGCATTTT.

The chain couples TRBV4-2 to TRBJ2-7; D might be TRBD2 (6 bases). The germline gives CDR1 LGHNA, CDR2 YNFKEQ. The V end lost 0 bases, the J end lost 0 bases, and 21 bases lay between the germline ends. The length of the CDR3 is 19 residues. This CDR3 is CASSQDGGWGAARSYEQYF. In nucleotides, the CDR3 is TGTGCCAGCAGCCAAGATGGGGGGTGGGGTGCGGCGCGCTCCTACGAGCAGTACTTC.

The chain has TRBV10-3 and TRBJ1-1; D gene uncertain. The CDR3 extends over 13 amino acids. Deletions cut 6 bases from V and 2 bases from J, with 10 bases between. Germline V gives CDR1 ENHRY, CDR2 SYGVKD. CDR3 sequence reads: CAISPGFNTEAFF. CDR3 nucleotides: TGTGCCATCAGCCCCGGATTTAACACTGAAGCTTTCTTT.

This rearrangement joins TRBV9 to TRBJ2-3; 10 bases fit TRBD2. CDR1 and CDR2 from the germline V gene are SGDLS and YYNGEE. Trimming at V came to 0 bases and at J to 3 bases, leaving 4 bases not matched to a gene. This CDR3 has 16 amino acids. CDR3 protein: CASSVGAGGATDTQYF. As DNA, the CDR3 is TGTGCCAGCAGCGTAGGAGCGGGGGGGGCGACAGATACGCAGTATTTT.

V usage is TRBV27 and J usage is TRBJ2-5; TRBD2 matches 10 bases. V was clipped by 8 bases and J by 0 bases; unmatched bases: 3. Per germline, CDR1 MNHEY and CDR2 SMNVEV (reference sequence). The CDR3 consists of 14 residues. The CDR3 protein is CASSGLAYQETQYF. The CDR3 DNA is TGTGCCAGCTCGGGACTAGCGTACCAAGAGACCCAGTACTTC.

This sequence joins TRBV2 and TRBJ1-4, with D unresolved. The germline V and J ends were trimmed by 8 bases and 11 bases, with 21 bases remaining between them. There are 14 residues in the CDR3. The V gene's germline CDR1 is SNHLY and CDR2 FYNNEI. The CDR3 protein is CASGGGPSGGKLFF. The CDR3 bases are TGTGCCAGCGGTGGCGGACCGTCCGGTGGGAAACTGTTTTTT.

This CDR3 reads CASSLPTGGATSPQHF. DNA of the CDR3: TGTGCCAGTAGCCTCCCCACAGGAGGCGCCACATCGCCCCAGCATTTT. This chain uses TRBV19 with TRBJ1-5, with D perhaps TRBD1 (5 bases). The V end was cut by 6 bases, the J end by 9 bases, with 24 bases between. This CDR3 spans 16 amino acids. Germline CDR1 LNHDA, CDR2 SQIVND (reference sequence). The full variable domain, with the rest looked up from reference TRBV19 and TRBJ1-5, is DGGITQSPKYLFRKEGQNVTLSCEQNLNHDAMYWYRQDPGQGLRLIYYSQIVNDFQKGDIAEGYSVSREKKESFPLTVTSAQKNPTAFYLCASSLPTGGATSPQHFGDGTRLSIL.

The chain joins TRBV19 to TRBJ1-5, with a tentative D call TRBD1 (5 bases). The CDR3 is 16 amino acids. The V end was cut by 7 bases, the J end by 0 bases, with 16 bases between. The germline gives CDR1 LNHDA, CDR2 SQIVND (reference sequence). The CDR3 DNA reads as TGTGCCAGTACCCCCCTGGGGCAGTATAGCAATCAGCCCCAGCATTTT. It specifies CASTPLGQYSNQPQHF.

The chain couples TRBV7-3 to TRBJ2-2, with 12 bases that match TRBD2. V was pared by 5 bases and J by 6 bases, with 22 bases of the junction left unmatched. This CDR3 has 21 amino acids. The V gene's germline CDR1 is SGHTA and CDR2 FQGTGA. CDR3 nucleotide sequence: TGTGCCAGCAGCCCCCCTTTGTTGGGGCCTAGCGGGGGGGCCAGGTCCGGGGAGCTGTTTTTT. This codes for CASSPPLLGPSGGARSGELFF.

The CDR3 region has the DNA TGTGCCAGCAGCCCCGGAAGTCTGCCTTACAATGAGCAGTTCTTC. It encodes CASSPGSLPYNEQFF. The chain has TRBV6-5 and TRBJ2-1; D is unclear. Germline V gene lookup returns CDR1 MNHEY and CDR2 SVGAGI. The CDR3 totals 15 residues. V was clipped by 6 bases and J by 4 bases, with 16 bases between them.

V is TRBV5-1 and J is TRBJ2-2; D gene unclear. The CDR3 extends over 16 amino acids. V lost 0 bases and J lost 5, with 14 bases in between. Germline CDR1 reads SGHRS; CDR2 reads YFSETQ. The chain's CDR3 is CASSLGPEGRTGELFF. The CDR3 bases are TGCGCCAGCAGCTTGGGCCCTGAAGGGCGGACCGGGGAGCTGTTTTTT.

V usage is TRBV6-5 and J usage is TRBJ2-7, with 10 bases matching TRBD1. The V segment lost 0 bases and the J segment 2 bases; nucleotides outside the gene matches: 1. The germline CDR1 and CDR2 sequences are MNHEY and SVGAGI. The CDR3 runs 15 residues. The CDR3 bases are TGTGCCAGCAGTTACTCGACAGGGGGCACCTACGAGCAGTACTTC. Its translation: CASSYSTGGTYEQYF.

This clone was found once. The genes are TRBV5-5 and TRBJ2-7; maybe TRBD2 (5 bases). This CDR3 region has 15 residues. The germline V and J ends were trimmed by 1 base and 3 bases, with 14 bases remaining between them. Germline CDR1 is SGHKS and CDR2 is YYEKEE (reference sequence). CDR3 region: CASSLRGSRVYEQYF. The CDR3 DNA is TGTGCCAGCAGCTTGCGGGGAAGTAGGGTCTACGAGCAGTACTTC.

The gene calls are TRBV4-3 and TRBJ2-5; TRBD1 aligns across 12 bases. The DNA matches TRBJ2-7 better at its end, which makes the J call doubtful. CDR3 length equals 17 residues. Germline V lookup: CDR1 LGHNA, CDR2 YSLEER. In DNA form, the CDR3 reads TGCGCCAGCAGCCAAGTTCCTCCGGGGACAGGGGGCAGCGAGCAGTACTTC. Translated, it gives CASSQVPPGTGGSEQYF.